A single count supports the clone carrying this T cell receptor beta chain. Antigen specificity is unknown. The CDR3 covers 14 residues. The V and J ends lost 6 bases and 4 bases respectively, with 12 bases between them. Per the germline V gene, CDR1 is KGHSH and CDR2 is LQKENI. Measured with immunoSEQ multiplex PCR; TCRdb has only the in-frame clones, and not every one. The sample consists of 50,000 to 75,000 clones, approximately 77% of them appearing once. This record comes from a study of radiotherapy plus CTLA-4 blockade in lung cancer. Study observations and caveats: Response was reportedly best predicted by early blood T cell clone dynamics, with interferon-beta. Blood saw expansion of tumor-derived TCR clones after radiotherapy plus ipilimumab.

The sequenced sample was peripheral blood, obtained from a patient treated with radiotherapy plus ipilimumab. The chain links TRBV18 to TRBJ2-2; D unresolved. The receptor's source is a human donor with non-small cell lung cancer who had a complete response to radiotherapy plus ipilimumab. The CDR3 nucleotides are TGTGCCAGCTCCGCCGGGTTCGGCACCGGGGAGCTGTTTTTT. Amino acid sequence: CASSAGFGTGELFF.